The 31 T cell receptor beta chains in this list originate from one sample, sequenced in a study of T-cell reconstitution after alpha-beta-depleted transplantation in children. Unique molecular identifiers were used to barcode this TCRbeta library. TCRdb independently ran MiXCR on the PCR reads; one entry per CDR3 protein. The sample lists 150,000 to 250,000 distinct CDR3 sequences; roughly 15% were seen once. Sequenced material: PBMCs from the stem cell graft donor, taken from the stem cell graft. These receptors originate from a human donor who donated a stem cell graft to a child with acute lymphoblastic leukemia.

The table lists this clonotype with a few counts. The J gene is TRBJ2-7, the V gene TRBV5-1, with TRBD2 identical over 7 bases. V was clipped by 8 bases and J by 0 bases; unmatched bases: 20. This CDR3 is 18 amino acids long. Germline CDR1 and CDR2: SGHRS and YFSETQ. This CDR3 reads CASQDTQGEGTNSYEQYF. DNA of the CDR3: TGCGCCAGTCAGGATACGCAAGGTGAAGGGACTAACTCCTACGAGCAGTACTTC.

This clonotype was seen repeatedly, ten times or more. The CDR3 region has the DNA TGTGCCAGCAGCCAGGGACTAGCGGGAGGGGATAATGAGCAGTTCTTC. Protein sequence: CASSQGLAGGDNEQFF. The V and J genes are TRBV4-2 and TRBJ2-1, with 16 bases identical to TRBD2. V lost 3 bases and J lost 7; bases outside the gene matches: 3. This CDR3 has 16 residues. The germline V gene encodes CDR1 LGHNA and CDR2 YNFKEQ.

This clonotype was seen only a few times. J is TRBJ2-1 and V is TRBV14, with D unresolved. CDR1 is SGHDN and CDR2 is FVKESK in the germline V gene. This CDR3 has 17 residues. V lost 0 bases, J lost 7 bases, and 19 bases lay in between. The CDR3 spells CASSQDEVVQVENEQFF. The DNA for the CDR3 is TGTGCCAGCAGCCAAGATGAGGTAGTACAAGTAGAAAATGAGCAGTTCTTC.

This clonotype has just a few counts. V gene TRBV7-9 combines with J gene TRBJ2-2; D call uncertain. This CDR3 is built from 11 residues. CDR1 is SEHNR and CDR2 is FQNEAQ in the germline V gene (reference sequence). V was shortened by 7 bases and J by 7 bases, with 7 bases between the two germline ends. The CDR3 DNA reads TGTGCCAGCAACCACAACGGGGAGCTGTTTTTT. This gives the protein CASNHNGELFF.

This clonotype occurred many times. This rearrangement joins TRBV5-1 to TRBJ2-1; 15 nucleotides align to TRBD2. The CDR3 is 20 residues long. V shed 1 base, J shed 5 bases, and the junction held 13 bases outside the gene matches. From germline, CDR1 is SGHRS and CDR2 YFSETQ. Here the CDR3 reads CASSLSLWTSGRALNNEQFF. In DNA form, the CDR3 reads TGCGCCAGCAGCTTGAGCCTTTGGACTAGCGGGAGGGCTTTAAACAATGAGCAGTTCTTC. Filled out from reference TRBV5-1 and TRBJ2-1, the complete variable domain reads KAGVTQTPRYLIKTRGQQVTLSCSPISGHRSVSWYQQTPGQGLQFLFEYFSETQRNKGNFPGRFSGRQFSNSRSEMNVSTLELGDSALYLCASSLSLWTSGRALNNEQFFGPGTRLTVL.

This clonotype was observed at least ten times. The genes are TRBV30 and TRBJ2-4; tentatively, D is TRBD1 or TRBD2 (5 bases each). Germline values: CDR1 GTSNPN, CDR2 SVGIG (reference sequence). There are 14 residues in the CDR3. V was trimmed by 6 bases and J by 1 base, leaving 13 bases between them. In DNA, the CDR3 is TGTGCCTGCGGGACGCCCGCGGCCAAAAACATTCAGTACTTC. Protein product: CACGTPAAKNIQYF.

This clonotype was seen repeatedly, ten times or more. V is TRBV12-3 or TRBV12-4 and J is TRBJ2-2; 12 positions agree with TRBD2. The CDR3 runs 16 residues. V was clipped by 6 bases and J by 5 bases; unmatched bases: 7. DNA for the CDR3: TGTGCCAGCAGCCACCGGACTAGCGGGAAAACCGGGGAGCTGTTTTTT. Amino acids: CASSHRTSGKTGELFF.

This clonotype was seen repeatedly, ten times or more. The chain couples TRBV7-8 to TRBJ1-2; TRBD1 matches 9 bases. Per germline, CDR1 SGHVS and CDR2 FQNEAQ. The CDR3 sequence is 14 residues long. V lost 5 bases to trimming and J lost 1 base; unmatched junction nucleotides: 2. CDR3 region: CASSETGGNYGYTF. The CDR3 DNA reads TGTGCCAGCAGCGAGACAGGGGGTAACTATGGCTACACCTTC.

This clonotype has a handful of counts. The gene calls are TRBV3-1 and TRBJ2-1, with D possibly TRBD2 on 7 matching bases. Germline CDR1 reads LGHDT; CDR2 reads YNNKEL (reference sequence). The CDR3 is 16 amino acids. V was trimmed by 4 bases and J by 6 bases, leaving 19 bases between them. The CDR3 protein is CASSPGASGHPNEQFF. The DNA for the CDR3 is TGTGCCAGCAGCCCGGGGGCTAGCGGCCATCCCAATGAGCAGTTCTTC.

This clonotype was found many times. This sequence joins TRBV7-8 and TRBJ1-2; D is possibly TRBD1 (6 bases). The CDR3 spans 17 residues. V gave up 1 base and J gave up 2 bases, with 17 bases separating them. CDR1 and CDR2 (germline): SGHVS, FQNEAQ. This CDR3 reads CASSLVTLGQPNYGYTF. The CDR3 region has the DNA TGTGCCAGCAGCTTAGTCACGTTGGGACAACCAAACTATGGCTACACCTTC.

This clonotype has at least ten counts. This chain uses TRBV4-2 with TRBJ1-3; D call uncertain. The V end lost 5 bases, the J end lost 0 bases, and 11 bases lay between the germline ends. This CDR3 has 15 residues. From germline, CDR1 is LGHNA and CDR2 YNFKEQ. CDR3 in DNA: TGTGCCAGCAGCTACGACAATGGCTCTGGAAACACCATATATTTT. It specifies CASSYDNGSGNTIYF.

Ten or more counts support this clonotype. The rearrangement joins TRBV3-1 to TRBJ2-5; D is uncertain. Trimming shortened V by 3 bases and J by 5 bases, and 10 bases separated the two germline ends. The V gene's germline CDR1 is LGHDT and CDR2 YNNKEL (reference sequence). The CDR3 covers 13 residues. CDR3 region: CASSHGMWETQYF. The CDR3 DNA reads TGTGCCAGCAGCCACGGAATGTGGGAGACCCAGTACTTC.

For this clonotype: It may be a read error: a sequence one base away is much more abundant. The chain employs TRBV20-1 and TRBJ1-4, with TRBD1 as a possible D gene (6 bases). The CDR3 has 15 residues. Germline CDR1 and CDR2: DFQATT and SNEGSKA (reference sequence). The CDR3 coding sequence is TGCGGTGCTAGAGGCAGGCCGGGGGCCGATGAAAAACTGTTTTTT. It specifies CGARGRPGADEKLFF.

The V gene is TRBV7-2, the J gene TRBJ1-5; possible D gene TRBD1, 5 bases. The CDR3 is 13 residues long. Germline values: CDR1 SGHTA, CDR2 FQGNSA. Trimming took 5 bases from V and 6 from J, leaving 11 bases between them. The CDR3 nucleotides read TGTGCCAGCAGCGGATCAGACAGTCAGCCCCAGCATTTT. Translation: CASSGSDSQPQHF.

This clonotype came up many times. The rearrangement links TRBV7-8 to TRBJ2-5, with TRBD2 identical over 13 bases. The J segment lost 5 bases and the V segment lost 5 bases, leaving 5 bases of the junction unmatched. CDR1 SGHVS and CDR2 FQNEAQ come from the germline V gene. The CDR3 has 15 residues. This CDR3 reads CASSLPGLAGETQYF. Written as DNA, the CDR3 is TGTGCCAGCAGCCTCCCGGGACTAGCGGGGGAGACCCAGTACTTC.

This clonotype was seen ten or more times. The rearrangement joins TRBV12-3 or TRBV12-4 to TRBJ2-3; TRBD2 might be the D (5 bases). CDR3 length: 16 residues. V was clipped by 3 bases and J by 2 bases, with 15 bases between them. In DNA, the CDR3 is TGTGCCAGCAGTTTCTGGGAGCGGTCCAACACAGATACGCAGTATTTT. Translation gives CASSFWERSNTDTQYF.

There are many counts of this clonotype. The V call is TRBV5-1, the J call TRBJ2-6; 7 bases agree with TRBD1. Germline CDR1 is SGHRS and CDR2 is YFSETQ. CDR3 size: 15 residues. Unmatched junction bases numbered 1, after V lost 2 bases and J lost 2 bases. The CDR3 nucleotides read TGCGCCAGCAGCTTTACAGGGGCTGGGGCCAACGTCCTGACTTTC. Translation: CASSFTGAGANVLTF.

This clonotype was observed many times. The V call is TRBV12-3 or TRBV12-4, the J call TRBJ2-5, with D perhaps matching TRBD2 (6 bases). V was trimmed by 3 bases and J by 1 base, leaving 9 bases between them. This CDR3 region has 14 residues. CDR3 amino acids: CASSLAGRQETQYF. In DNA, the CDR3 is TGTGCCAGCAGTTTGGCGGGACGCCAAGAGACCCAGTACTTC.

On this clonotype: Since a much larger clone is just one base distant, this may be a read error. As DNA, the CDR3 is TGTGCCTCAGGGACTAGCGGTTACTATGAGCAGTTCTTC. It specifies CASGTSGYYEQFF. This sequence joins TRBV10-3 and TRBJ2-1; 11 positions match TRBD2. This CDR3 has 13 amino acids. Germline V lookup: CDR1 ENHRY, CDR2 SYGVKD. The V segment lost 11 bases and the J segment 8 bases; nucleotides outside the gene matches: 8.

This sequence joins TRBV10-2 and TRBJ2-6; 7 nucleotides agree with TRBD1. The CDR3 has 17 amino acids. The V gene's germline CDR1 is WSHSY and CDR2 SAAADI. V lost 6 bases to trimming and J lost 0 bases; unmatched junction nucleotides: 8. The CDR3 is CASSAQGVRSGANVLTF. CDR3 DNA: TGCGCCAGCAGCGCCCAGGGGGTCCGCTCTGGGGCCAACGTCCTGACTTTC.

The chain links TRBV6-5 to TRBJ2-7; 7 bases are a match to TRBD2. Trimming at V came to 0 bases and at J to 3 bases, leaving 5 bases not matched to a gene. Germline CDR1 reads MNHEY; CDR2 reads SVGAGI. The CDR3 totals 15 residues. CDR3 amino acids: CASSYSLADIYEQYF. In nucleotides, the CDR3 is TGTGCCAGCAGTTACTCCCTAGCGGATATCTACGAGCAGTACTTC.

In this sample, this clonotype turned up many times. This chain links TRBV10-3 with TRBJ1-5, with D maybe TRBD1 (5 bases). The CDR3 sequence is 15 residues long. Germline V gene lookup returns CDR1 ENHRY and CDR2 SYGVKD. The germline V and J ends were trimmed by 10 bases and 3 bases, with 19 bases remaining between them. CDR3 DNA: TGTGCCACCGACGCCAGGGAGGGGAACAATCAGCCCCAGCATTTT. Protein product: CATDAREGNNQPQHF.

The J gene is TRBJ1-1, the V gene TRBV12-3 or TRBV12-4; D is possibly TRBD1 (5 bases). V dropped 7 bases and J dropped 5 bases, with 17 bases sitting between them. This CDR3 region has 14 residues. The CDR3 here is CASKERGFRTEAFF. The CDR3 DNA is TGTGCCAGCAAAGAACGGGGGTTTAGGACTGAAGCTTTCTTT.

This rearrangement joins TRBV29-1 to TRBJ1-1, with a possible D match to TRBD1 (5 bases). Germline V gene sequence: CDR1 SQVTM, CDR2 ANQGSEA. The CDR3 is 12 residues long. V shed 4 bases and J shed 4 bases, with 10 bases lying between them. The CDR3 nucleotides read TGCAGCGTTGTGAGGGGATCCACTGAAGCTTTCTTT. Its protein product is CSVVRGSTEAFF. Drawing the rest from reference TRBV29-1 and TRBJ1-1, the complete variable domain is SAVISQKPSRDICQRGTSLTIQCQVDSQVTMMFWYRQQPGQSLTLIATANQGSEATYESGFVIDKFPISRPNLTFSTLTVSNMSPEDSSIYLCSVVRGSTEAFFGQGTRLTVV.

V is TRBV7-9 and J is TRBJ2-5, with D tentatively TRBD2 (6 bases). The CDR3 has 17 residues. V was clipped by 4 bases and J by 5 bases, with 23 bases between them. The germline V gene encodes CDR1 SEHNR and CDR2 FQNEAQ (reference sequence). CDR3 residues: CASSSYGAEGRAETQYF. DNA for the CDR3: TGTGCCAGCAGCTCTTACGGGGCGGAGGGTCGGGCGGAGACCCAGTACTTC.

The chain recombines TRBV9 with TRBJ2-1; the match to TRBD2 covers 11 bases. The CDR3 totals 15 residues. Germline V lookup: CDR1 SGDLS, CDR2 YYNGEE. V shed 6 bases and J 2 bases; nucleotides not matched to a gene: 4. Here the CDR3 reads CASTGLAGPYNEQFF. CDR3 nucleotide sequence: TGTGCCAGCACCGGACTAGCGGGCCCCTACAATGAGCAGTTCTTC.

This clonotype was found many times. V is TRBV7-2 and J is TRBJ2-1; D may be TRBD2 (5 bases). The CDR3 is 15 residues long. The germline V and J ends were trimmed by 5 bases and 5 bases, with 16 bases remaining between them. CDR1 SGHTA and CDR2 FQGNSA come from the germline V gene. The CDR3 region is CASSPRALVNNEQFF. CDR3 coding DNA: TGTGCCAGCAGCCCTAGGGCACTAGTTAACAATGAGCAGTTCTTC.

The CDR3 DNA is TGTGCCAGCAGTCCAATACAGGGGCTTGAGCAGTTCTTC. It is translated as CASSPIQGLEQFF. The V gene is TRBV27, the J gene TRBJ2-1, with TRBD1 identical over 7 bases. The CDR3 loop spans 13 amino acids. Germline V gene data show CDR1 as MNHEY and CDR2 as SMNVEV (reference sequence). The V and J ends lost 5 bases and 9 bases, in that order; junction bases with no gene match: 7.

This clonotype was detected a few times. The rearrangement links TRBV6-1 to TRBJ1-1; D gene unclear. V lost 7 bases and J lost 4, with 13 bases in between. The CDR3 is made up of 13 amino acids. Germline CDR1 is MNHNS and CDR2 is SASEGT. CDR3 bases: TGTGCCAGCACCCCTAACGGTGGCACTGAAGCTTTCTTT. Translating it yields CASTPNGGTEAFF.

This clonotype was counted ten times or more. The CDR3 spells CATSRERLATTPWDQETQYF. The CDR3 nucleotides read TGTGCCACCAGCAGAGAGAGACTCGCGACTACCCCCTGGGACCAAGAGACCCAGTACTTC. The chain has TRBV15 and TRBJ2-5; the D gene is possibly TRBD2 (5 bases). Trimming took off 0 bases at V and 0 bases at J, with 23 bases between the two ends. The V gene's germline CDR1 is LNHNV and CDR2 YYDKDF (reference sequence). The CDR3 sequence is 20 residues long. Variable domain in full (rest from reference TRBV15 and TRBJ2-5): DAMVIQNPRYQVTQFGKPVTLSCSQTLNHNVMYWYQQKSSQAPKLLFHYYDKDFNNEADTPDNFQSRRPNTSFCFLDIRSPGLGDTAMYLCATSRERLATTPWDQETQYFGPGTRLLVL.

For this clonotype: A much larger clone differs from this one at a single base, so this may be a read error. The chain carries TRBV20-1 and TRBJ2-2; tentative D call: TRBD1 (5 bases). Trimming removed 5 bases from V and 2 bases from J, with 12 bases in between. Germline values: CDR1 DFQATT, CDR2 SNEGSKA (reference sequence). The CDR3 is 14 residues long. The CDR3 coding sequence is TGCAGTGCTCCATACAGGACAAACACCGGGGAGCTGTTTTTT. As protein: CSAPYRTNTGELFF.